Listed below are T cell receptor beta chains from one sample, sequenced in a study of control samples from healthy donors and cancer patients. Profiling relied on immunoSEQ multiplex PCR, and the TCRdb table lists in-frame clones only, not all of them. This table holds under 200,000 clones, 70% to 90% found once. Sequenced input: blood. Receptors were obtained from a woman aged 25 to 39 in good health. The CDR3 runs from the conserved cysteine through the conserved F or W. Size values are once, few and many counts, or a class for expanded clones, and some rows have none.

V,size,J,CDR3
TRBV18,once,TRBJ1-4,CASSQYQGATNEKLFF
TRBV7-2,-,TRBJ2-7,CASSLGGGSKEQYF
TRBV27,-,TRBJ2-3,CASSSMPSTTDTQYF
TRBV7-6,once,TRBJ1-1,CASSSGTEFGTEAFF
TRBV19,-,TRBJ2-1,CATGDRLGPGFF
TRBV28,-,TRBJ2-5,CASSLFAASGRGETQYF
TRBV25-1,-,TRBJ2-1,CASSPYRQGKGDEQFF
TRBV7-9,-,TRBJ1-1,CASRGGTEAFF
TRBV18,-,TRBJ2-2,CASSGDSKYTGELFF
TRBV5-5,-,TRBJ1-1,CASSLINTEAFF
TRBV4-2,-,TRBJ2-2,CASSLAANTGELFF
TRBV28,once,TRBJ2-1,CASSSGTSGYNEQFF
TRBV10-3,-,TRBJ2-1,CAISESGGEQFF
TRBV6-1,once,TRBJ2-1,CASSEAPREQFF
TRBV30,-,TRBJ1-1,CAWTIGGNTEAFF
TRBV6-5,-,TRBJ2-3,CASRGGGTDTQYF
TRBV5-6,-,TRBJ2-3,CASSLGLNTDTQYF
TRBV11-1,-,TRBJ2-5,CASGARGETQYF
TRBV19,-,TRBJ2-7,CASSIAGTGLEQYF
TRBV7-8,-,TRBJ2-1,CASSLDTRWGYSEQFF
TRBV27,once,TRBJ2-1,CASSLGSGRNNEQFF
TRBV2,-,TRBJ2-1,CASSEAGRMKQFF
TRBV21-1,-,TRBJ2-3,CASSFGGGPTDTQYF
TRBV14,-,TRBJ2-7,CASSPLGSGEQYF
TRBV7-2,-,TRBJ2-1,CASSSGTSGGPSYNEQFF
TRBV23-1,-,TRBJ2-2,CASSLSRGGLGSLTGELFF
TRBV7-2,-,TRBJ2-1,CASSPSDSLREGGNNEQFF
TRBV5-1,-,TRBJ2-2,CASSLPPGELFF
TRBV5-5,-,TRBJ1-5,CASSPSLGADYQPQHF
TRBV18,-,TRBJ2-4,CATSRGLSGTGGNIQYF
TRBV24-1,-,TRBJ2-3,CATGQGARDTQYF
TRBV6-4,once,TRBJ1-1,CASSKERTAEAFF
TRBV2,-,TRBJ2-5,CASSLRETQYF
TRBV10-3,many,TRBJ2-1,CAIRGLDNEQFF
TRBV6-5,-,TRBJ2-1,CASTAAETGEQFF
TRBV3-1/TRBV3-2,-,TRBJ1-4,CASSHRPGILFF
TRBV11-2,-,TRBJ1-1,CASSPGRVVTEAFF
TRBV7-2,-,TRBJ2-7,CASSTSGVYEQYF
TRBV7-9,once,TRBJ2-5,CASSLASLTQETQYF
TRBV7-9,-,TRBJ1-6,CASSPHRDRGWGSPLHF
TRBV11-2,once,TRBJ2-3,CASSLGNSDTQYF
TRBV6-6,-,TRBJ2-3,CASSYLQGDTQYF
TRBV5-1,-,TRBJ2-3,CASSLEVGRSVDTQYF
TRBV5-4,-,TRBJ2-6,CASSAGHRGSGANVLTF
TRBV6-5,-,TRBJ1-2,CASSYFGTYTF
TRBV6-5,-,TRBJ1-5,CASSGQGGNQPQHF
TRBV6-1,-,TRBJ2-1,CASSALTNRDYFNEQFF
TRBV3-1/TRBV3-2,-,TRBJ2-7,CASSQDGQGVAYEQYF
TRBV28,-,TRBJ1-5,CASSWGSHQPQHF
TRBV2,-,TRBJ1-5,CASRNSYSNQPQHF
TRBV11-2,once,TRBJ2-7,CASRPKGRGIYEQYF
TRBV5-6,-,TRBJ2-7,CASSVRGISYEQYF
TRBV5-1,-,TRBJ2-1,CASSSATWTSRRSSYNEQFF
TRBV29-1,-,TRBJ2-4,CSVEDPEGAKNIQYF
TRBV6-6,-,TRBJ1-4,CASSYFSATNEKLFF
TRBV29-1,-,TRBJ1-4,CSMEDAGNEKLFF
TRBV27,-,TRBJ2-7,CASSFSRQGSYEQYF